The 14 T cell receptor beta chains below were found in one sample sequenced in a study of cytomegalovirus exposure and HLA in healthy donors. With 60 Vbeta and 13 Jbeta primers, the PCR was carried out. Sequencing used immunoSEQ multiplex PCR; TCRdb keeps in-frame clones, though not all of them. The repertoire includes around 210,000 clones, approximately 79% of them detected once, and approximately 1.5% sits in the top ten. The sequenced material came from PBMCs. These receptors were collected from a man aged 45-60 years in good health and CMV-seronegative.

The genes are TRBV6-5 and TRBJ2-1; 13 bases are shared with TRBD2. V gave up 6 bases and J gave up 4 bases; unmatched junction bases: 3. Per the germline V gene, CDR1 is MNHEY and CDR2 is SVGAGI. The CDR3 sequence is 15 residues long. In nucleotides, the CDR3 is TGTGCCAGCAGATTACTAGCGGGAGGGTACAATGAGCAGTTCTTC. Translated, it gives CASRLLAGGYNEQFF.

The chain joins TRBV27 to TRBJ1-1, with 7 bases fitting TRBD1. J gave up 2 bases and V 4 bases, and 13 bases lay outside the gene matches. The CDR3 has 17 amino acids. Germline V CDR1 and CDR2: MNHEY, SMNVEV (reference sequence). As DNA, the CDR3 is TGTGCCAGCAGTTCCCACCGGACAGGAGTTCAAAACACTGAAGCTTTCTTT. Its protein product is CASSSHRTGVQNTEAFF.

V usage is TRBV28 and J usage is TRBJ1-2; D is undetermined. The CDR3 is made up of 13 amino acids. The V end was cut by 11 bases, the J end by 4 bases, with 17 bases between. The V gene's germline CDR1 is MDHEN and CDR2 SYDVKM. The CDR3 bases are TGTGCCTGCCAGCGAGGTACCCTCTATGGCTACACCTTC. Residues: CACQRGTLYGYTF.

The chain couples TRBV6-5 to TRBJ2-7; TRBD1 matches 7 bases. Germline CDR1 and CDR2: MNHEY and SVGAGI. The CDR3 covers 13 residues. The V gene end was trimmed by 6 bases and the J gene end by 7 bases; junction bases not matched to a gene: 9. CDR3 DNA sequence: TGTGCCAGCAGGCGTACAGGGGCGGAGGAGCAGTACTTC. As protein: CASRRTGAEEQYF.

The rearrangement uses TRBV6-5 and TRBJ2-7, with 7 bases aligning to TRBD1. The CDR3 has 15 amino acids. Germline V lookup: CDR1 MNHEY, CDR2 SVGAGI. Unmatched junction bases numbered 12, after V lost 6 bases and J lost 4 bases. The CDR3 region is CASRPAEDRVYEQYF. CDR3 nucleotides: TGTGCCAGCAGACCCGCCGAAGACAGGGTGTACGAGCAGTACTTC.

This clone was found a few times. The chain combines TRBV5-1 with TRBJ2-6, with 7 bases identical to TRBD1. The V and J ends lost 0 bases and 1 base, in that order; junction bases with no gene match: 4. This CDR3 spans 17 amino acids. Per germline, CDR1 SGHRS and CDR2 YFSETQ. DNA of the CDR3: TGCGCCAGCAGCTTGGTGACAGGGTTTTCTGGGGCCAACGTCCTGACTTTC. Translation: CASSLVTGFSGANVLTF.

This chain connects TRBV27 to TRBJ2-5; D may be TRBD2 (6 bases). The J call is doubtful: the DNA matches TRBJ2-7 better. CDR3 length equals 13 residues. Germline V gene lookup returns CDR1 MNHEY and CDR2 SMNVEV (reference sequence). CDR3 nucleotide sequence: TGTGCCAGCAGTTTCGGCTCGGGGGACGAGCAGTACTTC. This gives the protein CASSFGSGDEQYF.

The rearrangement links TRBV6-5 to TRBJ1-6; D perhaps matches TRBD1 (5 bases). This CDR3 comprises 16 residues. The ends were cut back, 0 bases at V and 7 bases at J, with 13 bases in the middle. Germline V gene sequence: CDR1 MNHEY, CDR2 SVGAGI. The CDR3 is CASSYSVRALNSPLHF. The DNA of the CDR3 is TGTGCCAGCAGTTACTCGGTCAGGGCCTTAAATTCACCCCTCCACTTT.

This chain connects TRBV5-4 to TRBJ2-3, with 15 bases aligning to TRBD2. Germline lookup yields CDR1 SGHNT and CDR2 YYREEE (reference sequence). J lost 3 bases, V lost 4 bases, and 6 bases had no gene match. CDR3 length: 17 amino acids. The CDR3 loop reads CASSGGLAGGGTDTQYF. DNA of the CDR3: TGTGCCAGCAGCGGGGGACTAGCGGGAGGCGGGACAGATACGCAGTATTTT.

The chain recombines TRBV5-6 with TRBJ2-3; 12 bases map to TRBD2. Trimming at V came to 4 bases and at J to 0 bases, leaving 6 bases not matched to a gene. Germline V lookup: CDR1 SGHDT, CDR2 YYEEEE. The CDR3 extends over 17 amino acids. The DNA of the CDR3 is TGTGCCAGCAGCCCCTGGACTAGCGGGAAGAGCACAGATACGCAGTATTTT. Translating gives CASSPWTSGKSTDTQYF.

V usage is TRBV9 and J usage is TRBJ1-1; 10 bases map to TRBD1. V shed 3 bases and J 5 bases; nucleotides not matched to a gene: 4. CDR3 size: 14 residues. CDR1 SGDLS and CDR2 YYNGEE come from the germline V gene. The CDR3 sequence: CASSETGGRTEAFF. CDR3 bases: TGTGCCAGCAGCGAGACAGGGGGCAGGACTGAAGCTTTCTTT. Together with reference TRBV9 and TRBJ1-1, the CDR3 gives the full variable domain: DSGVTQTPKHLITATGQRVTLRCSPRSGDLSVYWYQQSLDQGLQFLIQYYNGEERAKGNILERFSAQQFPDLHSELNLSSLELGDSALYFCASSETGGRTEAFFGQGTRLTVV.

This clone was found once. The V gene is TRBV20-1, the J gene TRBJ2-7; D is uncertain. This CDR3 has 11 residues. The germline V gene encodes CDR1 DFQATT and CDR2 SNEGSKA (reference sequence). Trimming left V 2 bases short and J 6 bases short, with 8 bases between. CDR3 DNA sequence: TGCAGTGCTAGAATAGTCTCCGAGCAGTACTTC. Protein product: CSARIVSEQYF.

This sequence joins TRBV7-3 and TRBJ2-2; D is unclear. The V gene lost 0 bases and the J gene lost 6 bases, with 8 bases spanning the gap. The CDR3 loop spans 14 amino acids. Germline V CDR1 and CDR2: SGHTA, FQGTGA. The CDR3 DNA sequence: TGTGCCAGCAGCTTAACCCTCTCTTCCGGGGAGCTGTTTTTT. Residues: CASSLTLSSGELFF.

The chain has TRBV27 and TRBJ2-3; 12 nucleotides align to TRBD2. The CDR3 sequence is 16 residues long. CDR1 is MNHEY and CDR2 is SMNVEV in the germline V gene (reference sequence). V trimming: 3 bases; J trimming: 0 bases; junction bases outside the gene matches: 1. The CDR3 protein is CASSLLAGGSTDTQYF. The CDR3 coding sequence is TGTGCCAGCAGTTTGCTAGCGGGAGGGAGCACAGATACGCAGTATTTT.